The 16 T cell receptor beta chains given below trace back to one sample, sequenced in a study of blood T cell repertoires in COVID-19. Assay used: immunoSEQ multiplex PCR; TCRdb lists only in-frame clones, some missing. The table has roughly 250,000 clones, 80% to 85% seen once. The source material was peripheral blood. The receptors derive from a woman aged 60-75 years with active or convalescent COVID-19.

The rearrangement uses TRBV28 and TRBJ2-7; 12 positions match TRBD2. CDR1 and CDR2 (germline): MDHEN, SYDVKM. V lost 6 bases and J lost 3; bases outside the gene matches: 6. The CDR3 consists of 15 residues. The CDR3 bases are TGTGCCAGCAGCCGGACTAGCGGGGCCATCTACGAGCAGTACTTC. Its protein is CASSRTSGAIYEQYF.

The rearrangement links TRBV7-9 to TRBJ2-3; TRBD2 matches at 10 bases. The CDR3 sequence is 17 residues long. From germline, CDR1 is SEHNR and CDR2 FQNEAQ (reference sequence). With 1 base clipped from V and 1 base from J, the junction kept 5 bases outside the gene matches. CDR3 DNA: TGTGCCAGCAGCTTAGGGGCTAGCGGGAGCCGCACAGATACGCAGTATTTT. It translates to CASSLGASGSRTDTQYF.

The rearrangement joins TRBV23-1 to TRBJ1-4, with 9 bases fitting TRBD1. TRBV23-1 carries the ORF label, with uncertain function. The J segment lost 7 bases and the V segment lost 2 bases, leaving 8 bases of the junction unmatched. This CDR3 is 16 amino acids long. The CDR3, as DNA: TGCGCCAGCAGTCAAAAGGGGACAGGGTTAGGTGAAAAACTGTTTTTT. Translation: CASSQKGTGLGEKLFF.

The table lists this clone with a few counts. The chain uses TRBV7-2 and TRBJ1-6; 7 positions match TRBD1. Unmatched junction bases numbered 9, after V lost 4 bases and J lost 9 bases. Per the germline V gene, CDR1 is SGHTA and CDR2 is FQGNSA. The CDR3 runs 15 residues. Written as DNA, the CDR3 is TGTGCCAGCAGCTACCATACAGGGGTAGGTTCACCCCTCCACTTT. The encoded protein is CASSYHTGVGSPLHF.

This rearrangement joins TRBV7-9 to TRBJ2-2; no firm D call. V lost 2 bases and J lost 0, with 13 bases in between. The CDR3 runs 17 residues. CDR1 SEHNR and CDR2 FQNEAQ come from the germline V gene (reference sequence). CDR3 DNA sequence: TGTGCCAGCAGCTTATCTCAGGTTCTCGCGAACACCGGGGAGCTGTTTTTT. It encodes CASSLSQVLANTGELFF.

The genes are TRBV5-1 and TRBJ1-2, with D possibly being TRBD1 (6 bases). V was pared by 2 bases and J by 4 bases, with 9 bases between. There are 13 residues in the CDR3. Germline CDR1 is SGHRS and CDR2 is YFSETQ. CDR3 protein: CASSFNRVYGYTF. CDR3 nucleotides: TGCGCCAGCAGCTTTAACAGGGTCTATGGCTACACCTTC.

The chain has TRBV5-1 and TRBJ1-2; D may be TRBD1 (5 bases). This CDR3 is built from 16 residues. The V gene lost 4 bases and the J gene lost 4 bases, with 20 bases spanning the gap. Germline V gives CDR1 SGHRS, CDR2 YFSETQ. CDR3 DNA sequence: TGCGCCAGCAGCCCCTTATCCGGGGGATCGGGCTATGGCTACACCTTC. Translation: CASSPLSGGSGYGYTF.

This sequence joins TRBV6-5 and TRBJ1-2; 7 positions agree with TRBD1. With V trimmed by 8 bases and J by 8 bases, 17 bases remained unmatched. The germline gives CDR1 MNHEY, CDR2 SVGAGI. CDR3 length equals 15 residues. CDR3 DNA: TGTGCCAGCGGGACAGACCTCTCCTTGGGGGGAGGCTACACCTTC. Protein sequence: CASGTDLSLGGGYTF.

The chain recombines TRBV10-2 with TRBJ1-5; 9 nucleotides match TRBD1. Germline loops: CDR1 WSHSY, CDR2 SAAADI. V lost 6 bases to trimming and J lost 6 bases; unmatched junction nucleotides: 6. The CDR3 has 14 amino acids. This CDR3 reads CASRGGQGIQPQHF. CDR3 nucleotides: TGCGCCAGCAGGGGCGGACAGGGGATTCAGCCCCAGCATTTT.

The rearrangement uses TRBV7-8 and TRBJ2-7, with TRBD2 matching over 11 bases. Trimming took 5 bases from V and 2 from J; bases not matched to a gene: 5. CDR3 length: 15 amino acids. The germline V gene has CDR1 SGHVS and CDR2 FQNEAQ. The CDR3 DNA sequence: TGTGCCAGCAGCCGTAGCGGGGGGGTGACCTACGAGCAGTACTTC. Translation: CASSRSGGVTYEQYF.

The CDR3 DNA is TGTGCCAGTAGTATAGCACAGGGTACTGAAGCTTTCTTT. This translates into CASSIAQGTEAFF. The J gene is TRBJ1-1, the V gene TRBV19; the D gene is possibly TRBD1 (6 bases). This CDR3 comprises 13 residues. The germline V and J ends were trimmed by 1 base and 5 bases, with 8 bases remaining between them. Germline V gives CDR1 LNHDA, CDR2 SQIVND (reference sequence).

This clone was seen a handful of times. The chain employs TRBV14 and TRBJ2-1, with 7 nucleotides matching TRBD2. The trim removed 1 base at V and 11 bases at J, leaving 5 bases unmatched. Germline V CDR1 and CDR2: SGHDN, FVKESK. The CDR3 has 13 amino acids. The CDR3 nucleotides are TGTGCCAGCAGCCAAGGGGGACTACCAAAGCAGTTCTTC. Residues: CASSQGGLPKQFF.

The rearrangement links TRBV2 to TRBJ2-7; 7 bases match TRBD2. The CDR3 extends over 16 amino acids. The V gene end was trimmed by 5 bases and the J gene end by 0 bases; junction bases not matched to a gene: 10. Germline CDR1 SNHLY, CDR2 FYNNEI. As DNA, the CDR3 is TGTGCCAGCAGTTCACCTGGGGGGGGTTCCTCCTACGAGCAGTACTTC. This sequence encodes CASSSPGGGSSYEQYF.

V is TRBV15 and J is TRBJ1-2, with 7 positions matching TRBD1. Losses at the gene ends were 0 bases for V and 5 bases for J; bases not matched to a gene: 12. Germline CDR1 reads LNHNV; CDR2 reads YYDKDF (reference sequence). The CDR3 covers 17 residues. This chain's CDR3 is CATSRDRRQGDQYGYTF. CDR3 nucleotide sequence: TGTGCCACCAGCAGAGATCGTCGGCAGGGGGATCAATATGGCTACACCTTC.

The V and J genes are TRBV5-1 and TRBJ1-2, with D possibly being TRBD1 (6 bases). CDR3 size: 14 residues. V shed 7 bases and J shed 8 bases, with 21 bases lying between them. CDR1 and CDR2 (germline): SGHRS, YFSETQ. CDR3 sequence reads: CASGNPGTFFGYTF. The CDR3 coding sequence is TGCGCCAGCGGTAACCCCGGGACATTTTTCGGCTACACCTTC.

This clone was observed a handful of times. In DNA, the CDR3 is TGTGCCAGCAGCAAACAGGACGTCCCGACCGGGGAGCTGTTTTTT. Translating gives CASSKQDVPTGELFF. V and J are TRBV7-9 and TRBJ2-2; maybe TRBD1 (5 bases). CDR1 is SEHNR, CDR2 FQNEAQ, per germline (reference sequence). The CDR3 extends over 15 amino acids. Trimming shortened V by 5 bases and J by 5 bases, and 15 bases separated the two germline ends.